The rows below give T cell receptor beta chains drawn from one sample of a study of T cell responses to AZD1222 COVID-19 vaccine. The assay was immunoSEQ multiplex PCR, and TCRdb's table has in-frame clones only and misses some. The table records around 58,000 clones, roughly 84% of them present only once. The sequences come from peripheral blood, collected on day 0 of AZD1222 vaccination. The receptor source for this set is an adult in good health. Both conserved end residues are part of each CDR3. D genes are given only for firm matches. Clone size, where shown, is once, few, many, or a class for clones that have expanded.

d_gene: TRBD1
j_gene: TRBJ1-4
v_gene: TRBV19
abundance: NA
CDR3aa: CASSRTGTNEKLFF
CDR3nt: TGTGCCAGTAGTCGGACAGGCACTAATGAAAAACTGTTTTTT

d_gene: NA
j_gene: TRBJ1-1
v_gene: TRBV7-2
abundance: NA
CDR3aa: CASSFGGAGNTEAFF
CDR3nt: TGTGCCAGCAGCTTTGGCGGGGCAGGGAACACTGAAGCTTTCTTT

d_gene: NA
j_gene: TRBJ1-2
v_gene: TRBV30
abundance: NA
CDR3aa: CARRIDYGYTF
CDR3nt: TGTGCCCGTCGTATAGACTATGGCTACACCTTC

d_gene: TRBD1
j_gene: TRBJ2-1
v_gene: TRBV7-9
abundance: NA
CDR3aa: CASSPRIRDRSRDEQFF
CDR3nt: TGTGCCAGCAGCCCGCGGATTAGGGACAGGTCGAGGGATGAGCAGTTCTTC

d_gene: NA
j_gene: TRBJ1-1
v_gene: TRBV6-5
abundance: NA
CDR3aa: CASSYSPGSTEAFF
CDR3nt: TGTGCCAGCAGTTACTCCCCGGGGAGTACTGAAGCTTTCTTT

d_gene: NA
j_gene: TRBJ1-5
v_gene: TRBV6-2/TRBV6-3
abundance: NA
CDR3aa: CASSYFGTSYQPQHF
CDR3nt: TGTGCCAGCAGTTACTTCGGGACAAGTTATCAGCCCCAGCATTTT

d_gene: NA
j_gene: TRBJ1-4
v_gene: TRBV5-1
abundance: NA
CDR3aa: CASSKGHGLTNEKLFF
CDR3nt: TGCGCCAGCAGCAAGGGTCACGGGCTTACTAATGAAAAACTGTTTTTT

d_gene: NA
j_gene: TRBJ2-1
v_gene: TRBV7-3
abundance: NA
CDR3aa: CASSLNTRGSYNEQFF
CDR3nt: TGTGCCAGCAGCTTAAACACTAGAGGCTCCTACAATGAGCAGTTCTTC

d_gene: NA
j_gene: TRBJ1-5
v_gene: TRBV6-2/TRBV6-3
abundance: NA
CDR3aa: CASSQRTAYQPQHF
CDR3nt: TGTGCCAGCAGTCAACGGACAGCTTATCAGCCCCAGCATTTT

d_gene: TRBD2
j_gene: TRBJ2-7
v_gene: TRBV5-6
abundance: NA
CDR3aa: CASSLAGGFSYEQYF
CDR3nt: TGTGCCAGCAGCTTGGCCGGGGGGTTCTCCTACGAGCAGTACTTC

d_gene: NA
j_gene: TRBJ2-5
v_gene: TRBV27
abundance: NA
CDR3aa: CASSLLGQGKGETQYF
CDR3nt: TGTGCCAGCAGTTTATTGGGGCAGGGGAAGGGAGAGACCCAGTACTTC

d_gene: TRBD1
j_gene: TRBJ1-5
v_gene: TRBV7-2
abundance: NA
CDR3aa: CASSLWTGGVQPQHF
CDR3nt: TGTGCCAGCAGCCTTTGGACAGGGGGCGTACAGCCCCAGCATTTT

d_gene: TRBD1
j_gene: TRBJ1-2
v_gene: TRBV4-3
abundance: NA
CDR3aa: CASSRDSTYGYTF
CDR3nt: TGCGCCAGCAGCCGGGACAGCACGTATGGCTACACCTTC

d_gene: NA
j_gene: TRBJ2-3
v_gene: TRBV4-1
abundance: NA
CDR3aa: CASSQSQGSTDTQYF
CDR3nt: TGCGCCAGCAGCCAAAGCCAGGGGAGCACAGATACGCAGTATTTT

d_gene: NA
j_gene: TRBJ2-7
v_gene: TRBV6-5
abundance: NA
CDR3aa: CASYGASYEQYF
CDR3nt: TGTGCCAGTTATGGGGCCTCCTACGAGCAGTACTTC

d_gene: NA
j_gene: TRBJ2-6
v_gene: TRBV27
abundance: NA
CDR3aa: CASSRTRSGANVLTF
CDR3nt: TGTGCCAGCAGCAGGACACGCTCTGGGGCCAACGTCCTGACTTTC

d_gene: NA
j_gene: TRBJ2-2
v_gene: TRBV21-1
abundance: NA
CDR3aa: CASSKGYPQANTGELFF
CDR3nt: TGTGCCAGCAGCAAAGGGTACCCCCAGGCGAACACCGGGGAGCTGTTTTTT

d_gene: TRBD1
j_gene: TRBJ2-7
v_gene: TRBV2
abundance: NA
CDR3aa: CASRLDRAEQYF
CDR3nt: TGTGCCAGCAGACTCGACAGGGCCGAGCAGTACTTC

d_gene: NA
j_gene: TRBJ1-2
v_gene: TRBV7-8
abundance: NA
CDR3aa: CASSPFGENYGYTF
CDR3nt: TGTGCCAGCAGCCCCTTCGGGGAGAACTATGGCTACACCTTC

d_gene: NA
j_gene: TRBJ1-2
v_gene: TRBV20-1
abundance: NA
CDR3aa: CSASLRDLYGYTF
CDR3nt: TGCAGTGCTAGTCTTAGGGACCTCTATGGCTACACCTTC

d_gene: NA
j_gene: TRBJ1-2
v_gene: TRBV9
abundance: few
CDR3aa: CASSPRTF
CDR3nt: TGTGCCAGCAGCCCCCGGACCTTC

d_gene: NA
j_gene: TRBJ1-6
v_gene: TRBV6-4
abundance: few
CDR3aa: CASSDQVNSPLHF
CDR3nt: TGTGCCAGCAGTGACCAAGTAAATTCACCCCTCCACTTT

d_gene: TRBD1
j_gene: TRBJ2-3
v_gene: TRBV7-9
abundance: NA
CDR3aa: CASSIGQGGGTDTQYF
CDR3nt: TGTGCCAGCAGCATCGGACAGGGCGGTGGGACAGATACGCAGTATTTT

d_gene: NA
j_gene: TRBJ1-5
v_gene: TRBV4-1
abundance: NA
CDR3aa: CASSREEDRQPQHF
CDR3nt: TGCGCCAGCAGCCGCGAGGAGGATCGTCAGCCCCAGCATTTT

d_gene: TRBD2
j_gene: TRBJ2-1
v_gene: TRBV4-3
abundance: once
CDR3aa: CASSQDPAGANEQFF
CDR3nt: TGCGCCAGCAGCCAAGATCCAGCGGGAGCCAATGAGCAGTTCTTC

d_gene: NA
j_gene: TRBJ2-5
v_gene: TRBV13
abundance: NA
CDR3aa: CASSWSRALETQYF
CDR3nt: TGTGCCAGCAGCTGGTCCAGGGCGTTAGAGACCCAGTACTTC

d_gene: TRBD1
j_gene: TRBJ1-3
v_gene: TRBV7-3
abundance: NA
CDR3aa: CASSPWTGPGNTIYF
CDR3nt: TGTGCCAGCAGCCCATGGACAGGGCCTGGAAACACCATATATTTT

d_gene: TRBD1
j_gene: TRBJ1-5
v_gene: TRBV19
abundance: NA
CDR3aa: CASSIYTGTGEQPQHF
CDR3nt: TGTGCCAGTAGTATTTATACAGGGACAGGGGAACAGCCCCAGCATTTT

d_gene: TRBD2
j_gene: TRBJ2-5
v_gene: TRBV28
abundance: NA
CDR3aa: CASSWGGRAEETQYF
CDR3nt: TGTGCCAGCAGTTGGGGCGGGAGGGCCGAAGAGACCCAGTACTTC

d_gene: TRBD2
j_gene: TRBJ2-1
v_gene: TRBV28
abundance: NA
CDR3aa: CASSLWGAGGPNEQFF
CDR3nt: TGTGCCAGCAGTTTATGGGGAGCGGGAGGGCCTAATGAGCAGTTCTTC

d_gene: NA
j_gene: TRBJ1-6
v_gene: TRBV7-3
abundance: NA
CDR3aa: CASSADSAVNSPLHF
CDR3nt: TGTGCCAGCAGCGCGGATAGTGCCGTAAATTCACCCCTCCACTTT

d_gene: NA
j_gene: TRBJ2-1
v_gene: TRBV11-3
abundance: NA
CDR3aa: CASSLEGGREQFF
CDR3nt: TGTGCCAGCAGCTTAGAGGGGGGTAGGGAGCAGTTCTTC

d_gene: TRBD2
j_gene: TRBJ2-5
v_gene: TRBV11-3
abundance: NA
CDR3aa: CASSLGGLAGVEETQYF
CDR3nt: TGTGCCAGCAGCTTAGGGGGACTAGCGGGAGTGGAAGAGACCCAGTACTTC

d_gene: NA
j_gene: TRBJ2-1
v_gene: TRBV11-2
abundance: NA
CDR3aa: CASSWADLSEQFF
CDR3nt: TGTGCCAGCAGCTGGGCGGACCTTAGTGAGCAGTTCTTC

d_gene: NA
j_gene: TRBJ2-1
v_gene: TRBV5-1
abundance: NA
CDR3aa: CASSLDSGSSYNEQFF
CDR3nt: TGCGCCAGCAGCTTGGATAGCGGTAGCTCCTACAATGAGCAGTTCTTC

d_gene: NA
j_gene: TRBJ2-1
v_gene: TRBV29-1
abundance: NA
CDR3aa: CSGHRYNEQFF
CDR3nt: TGCAGCGGACATAGGTACAATGAGCAGTTCTTC

d_gene: TRBD1
j_gene: TRBJ1-6
v_gene: TRBV2
abundance: NA
CDR3aa: CASSNLPGQGGPNSPLHF
CDR3nt: TGTGCCAGCAGTAATTTACCGGGACAGGGCGGACCGAATTCACCCCTCCACTTT

d_gene: NA
j_gene: TRBJ2-1
v_gene: TRBV28
abundance: NA
CDR3aa: CASSIQNYYNEQFF
CDR3nt: TGTGCCAGCAGTATACAGAACTACTACAATGAGCAGTTCTTC

d_gene: TRBD1
j_gene: TRBJ1-4
v_gene: TRBV27
abundance: NA
CDR3aa: CASSSTGATNEKLFF
CDR3nt: TGTGCCAGCAGTTCCACAGGGGCAACTAATGAAAAACTGTTTTTT

d_gene: NA
j_gene: TRBJ2-3
v_gene: TRBV25-1
abundance: NA
CDR3aa: CASSERGTRTDTQYF
CDR3nt: TGTGCCAGCAGTGAACGGGGTACACGCACAGATACGCAGTATTTT